Presented here are 31 T cell receptor beta chains from one specimen sequenced in a study of CD8 T cells in ankylosing spondylitis. TCRdb reanalysed the 5' RACE reads using MiXCR and keeps one entry per CDR3 protein. Of fewer than 650,000 distinct CDR3 sequences in the sample, roughly 13% were seen once. Which antigens these TCRs recognize remains unknown. Regarding the study as a whole: Fewer than ten highly homologous variants made up a TCR beta motif that seemed to typify ankylosing spondylitis blood.

Sample: blood, either unsorted or a sorted T cell fraction (not recorded which). These receptors all come from a male donor with ankylosing spondylitis.

In this sample, this clonotype turned up many times. The chain joins TRBV29-1 to TRBJ2-1, with TRBD2 matching 10 bases. The CDR3 runs to 14 residues. Trimming at V came to 4 bases and at J to 8 bases, leaving 8 bases not matched to a gene. CDR1 and CDR2 from the germline V gene are SQVTM and ANQGSEA. The CDR3 sequence is CSVAPSGSYDEQFF. The DNA of the CDR3 is TGCAGCGTTGCCCCTAGCGGGAGTTATGATGAGCAGTTCTTC.

In its sample, this clonotype was seen a few times. The gene calls are TRBV28 and TRBJ2-5; the D gene is possibly TRBD2 (6 bases). This CDR3 has 14 residues. Trimming removed 8 bases from V and 7 bases from J, with 20 bases in between. Germline-derived CDR1 and CDR2 are MDHEN and SYDVKM. This chain's CDR3 is CASGTNGGMGTQYF. In nucleotides, the CDR3 is TGTGCCAGCGGAACAAATGGCGGGATGGGGACCCAGTACTTC.

There are a few counts of this clonotype. CDR3 bases: TGTGCCAGCTCACCAGCCCCGCCCGGGACTAGCGGGAGACGAGAGCAGTTCTTC. Translating gives CASSPAPPGTSGRREQFF. This chain links TRBV18 with TRBJ2-1, with 14 bases identical to TRBD2. Trimming cost V 2 bases and J 10 bases; bases outside gene matches: 13. Per germline, CDR1 KGHSH and CDR2 LQKENI. The CDR3 sequence is 18 residues long. Complete variable domain (other parts from reference TRBV18 and TRBJ2-1): NAGVMQNPRHLVRRRGQEARLRCSPMKGHSHVYWYRQLPEEGLKFMVYLQKENIIDESGMPKERFSAEFPKEGPSILRIQQVVRGDSAAYFCASSPAPPGTSGRREQFFGPGTRLTVL.

The chain links TRBV10-1 to TRBJ2-7, with TRBD2 matching 10 bases. The CDR3 runs 13 residues. J was trimmed by 0 bases and V by 8 bases; bases with no gene match: 1. Per the germline V gene, CDR1 is WNHNN and CDR2 is SYGVQD (reference sequence). This CDR3 is CASGLAASYEQYF. In DNA, the CDR3 is TGCGCCAGCGGACTAGCGGCCTCCTACGAGCAGTACTTC.

The chain combines TRBV14 with TRBJ2-1; D is possibly TRBD2 (6 bases). Looked up from germline, CDR1 is SGHDN and CDR2 is FVKESK. V shed 4 bases and J shed 8 bases, with 18 bases lying between them. The CDR3 sequence is 15 residues long. The CDR3 protein is CASSPVSSEVDEQFF. The CDR3 DNA reads TGTGCCAGCAGCCCAGTTTCTAGCGAGGTAGATGAGCAGTTCTTC.

This clonotype was recorded a few times. The chain combines TRBV5-4 with TRBJ2-1; TRBD1 matches at 9 bases. This CDR3 region has 15 residues. Trimming took 5 bases from V and 4 from J; bases not matched to a gene: 7. CDR1 and CDR2 (germline): SGHNT, YYREEE (reference sequence). The CDR3 reads CASRSGTGRYNEQFF. CDR3 coding DNA: TGTGCCAGCAGGTCAGGGACAGGGAGGTACAATGAGCAGTTCTTC.

The V gene is TRBV14, the J gene TRBJ2-3, with D possibly TRBD2 on 5 matching bases. V was shortened by 4 bases and J by 3 bases, with 23 bases between the two germline ends. CDR3 length: 18 amino acids. Germline V gene data show CDR1 as SGHDN and CDR2 as FVKESK. The CDR3 region is CASSLMRSFKWRTDTQYF. The CDR3 DNA reads as TGTGCCAGCAGCCTTATGCGGAGTTTTAAGTGGAGGACAGATACGCAGTATTTT.

This clonotype was seen a few times. The CDR3 here is CSAIEPEGEKLFF. CDR3 DNA sequence: TGCAGTGCCATCGAGCCCGAAGGGGAAAAACTGTTTTTT. The chain recombines TRBV20-1 with TRBJ1-4; no definite D call. The germline V and J ends were trimmed by 6 bases and 8 bases, with 16 bases remaining between them. Germline V gives CDR1 DFQATT, CDR2 SNEGSKA (reference sequence). CDR3 length: 13 amino acids.

The chain employs TRBV5-1 and TRBJ2-5; 11 positions agree with TRBD2. Looked up from germline, CDR1 is SGHRS and CDR2 is YFSETQ. The ends lost 0 bases at V and 5 bases at J; junction bases unmatched: 3. The length of the CDR3 is 15 residues. The CDR3 coding sequence is TGCGCCAGCAGCTTGGTGGCTAGCGGGGGGGAGACCCAGTACTTC. This translates into CASSLVASGGETQYF.

This clonotype was counted a few times. The V call is TRBV3-1, the J call TRBJ1-2; the D gene is possibly TRBD1 (6 bases). The V end lost 0 bases, the J end lost 4 bases, and 12 bases lay between the germline ends. Germline CDR1 is LGHDT and CDR2 is YNNKEL (reference sequence). The CDR3 contains 15 residues. CDR3 residues: CASSQEGGAGYGYTF. CDR3 nucleotide sequence: TGTGCCAGCAGCCAAGAAGGGGGGGCTGGCTATGGCTACACCTTC.

This clonotype appeared many times. V gene TRBV18 combines with J gene TRBJ2-5, with 7 bases that match TRBD2. Germline assignment: CDR1 KGHSH and CDR2 LQKENI. The V and J ends lost 2 bases and 4 bases, in that order; junction bases with no gene match: 4. The CDR3 is made up of 14 amino acids. The CDR3, as DNA: TGTGCCAGCTCACCAGCGGGAGCGGCAGAGACCCAGTACTTC. Translated, it gives CASSPAGAAETQYF.

The chain joins TRBV29-1 to TRBJ2-1; 7 positions agree with TRBD2. The CDR3 covers 13 residues. Germline CDR1 and CDR2: SQVTM and ANQGSEA. V lost 7 bases to trimming and J lost 7 bases; unmatched junction nucleotides: 10. The CDR3 DNA sequence: TGCAGCGCCGCAGAGGCGGGGGTGAATGAGCAGTTCTTC. Translating it yields CSAAEAGVNEQFF.

This clonotype was recorded a few times. The chain combines TRBV7-2 with TRBJ2-1, with TRBD2 matching over 7 bases. The CDR3 runs to 15 residues. CDR1 is SGHTA and CDR2 is FQGNSA in the germline V gene. Trimming at V came to 2 bases and at J to 1 base, leaving 2 bases not matched to a gene. The CDR3 sequence: CASSLWRESYNEQFF. The CDR3 nucleotides read TGTGCCAGCAGCTTATGGCGGGAGTCCTACAATGAGCAGTTCTTC.

The chain uses TRBV7-8 and TRBJ2-1, with 12 bases identical to TRBD2. This CDR3 spans 16 amino acids. Germline trimming cut 4 bases from V and 9 bases from J; bases unmatched to any gene: 10. The germline gives CDR1 SGHVS, CDR2 FQNEAQ. CDR3 nucleotides: TGTGCCAGCAGCTCCCGACTAGCGGGAGACGGAGTTGAGCAGTTCTTC. Residues: CASSSRLAGDGVEQFF.

This clonotype showed up just a few times. The chain is built from TRBV11-2 and TRBJ2-7; no reliable D call. The CDR3 covers 14 residues. V shed 8 bases and J shed 7 bases, with 21 bases lying between them. Germline assignment: CDR1 SGHAT and CDR2 FQNNGV. The CDR3 protein is CASARVRRSGEQYV. CDR3 in DNA: TGTGCCAGCGCCCGCGTGAGGAGAAGTGGTGAGCAGTACGTC.

This clonotype was picked up many times. V is TRBV5-1 and J is TRBJ2-5; D is ambiguous. This CDR3 spans 14 amino acids. The germline CDR1 and CDR2 sequences are SGHRS and YFSETQ. With 1 base removed from V and 2 bases from J, the gap between germline ends came to 9 bases. CDR3 amino acids: CASSLTRPQETQYF. The DNA for the CDR3 is TGCGCCAGCAGCTTGACCAGACCGCAAGAGACCCAGTACTTC.

This clonotype was seen only a few times. The gene calls are TRBV6-1 and TRBJ2-3; D perhaps matches TRBD1 (6 bases). The length of the CDR3 is 14 residues. V was shortened by 8 bases and J by 3 bases, with 15 bases between the two germline ends. The germline V gene encodes CDR1 MNHNS and CDR2 SASEGT. In DNA form, the CDR3 reads TGTGCCAGCCCCGACCAGGGGCGGACAGATACGCAGTATTTT. It is translated as CASPDQGRTDTQYF.

This clonotype was seen a few times. J is TRBJ1-3 and V is TRBV7-2, with TRBD1 as a possible D gene (6 bases). V lost 4 bases and J 7 bases, leaving 11 bases between the germline ends. Germline CDR1 and CDR2: SGHTA and FQGNSA. The CDR3 has 13 residues. In DNA, the CDR3 is TGTGCCAGCAGCTCGGGACAAAGCAACACCATATATTTT. This gives the protein CASSSGQSNTIYF.

This clonotype has a handful of counts. The genes are TRBV28 and TRBJ2-3; the D call may be TRBD1 or TRBD2 (6 bases each). V lost 3 bases and J lost 6, with 16 bases in between. The CDR3 contains 15 residues. CDR1 is MDHEN and CDR2 is SYDVKM in the germline V gene. The CDR3 nucleotides are TGTGCCAGCAGTTTTTCAGGAGGGGGGATGGATACGCAGTATTTT. Translation: CASSFSGGGMDTQYF.

The chain recombines TRBV5-1 with TRBJ1-1, with D possibly TRBD1 on 5 matching bases. CDR3 length equals 16 residues. V gave up 1 base and J gave up 3 bases, with 16 bases separating them. Germline CDR1 reads SGHRS; CDR2 reads YFSETQ. CDR3 DNA sequence: TGCGCCAGCAGCTTGATAGGGACCTTGAGCGACACTGAAGCTTTCTTT. It yields the protein CASSLIGTLSDTEAFF. The full variable domain, in which reference TRBV5-1 and TRBJ1-1 provide the parts outside the CDR3, is KAGVTQTPRYLIKTRGQQVTLSCSPISGHRSVSWYQQTPGQGLQFLFEYFSETQRNKGNFPGRFSGRQFSNSRSEMNVSTLELGDSALYLCASSLIGTLSDTEAFFGQGTRLTVV.

This clonotype was detected a few times. This chain connects TRBV30 to TRBJ1-5, with 7 bases fitting TRBD1. In germline, CDR1 is GTSNPN, CDR2 SVGIG (reference sequence). J lost 9 bases, V lost 1 base, and 3 bases had no gene match. This CDR3 region has 12 residues. This CDR3 is CAWSGTGRPQHF. DNA of the CDR3: TGTGCCTGGAGTGGGACAGGACGGCCCCAGCATTTT.

The table lists this clonotype with a few counts. This chain links TRBV19 with TRBJ1-1; D is unresolved. This CDR3 contains 16 residues. The germline gives CDR1 LNHDA, CDR2 SQIVND (reference sequence). Trimming left V 3 bases short and J 1 base short, with 15 bases between. The CDR3 here is CASSIQEAIGNTEAFF. CDR3 bases: TGTGCCAGTAGTATCCAGGAAGCTATCGGGAACACTGAAGCTTTCTTT.

The V gene is TRBV30, the J gene TRBJ1-5; weak D call: TRBD1 (6 bases). The CDR3 spans 12 residues. Germline V gene sequence: CDR1 GTSNPN, CDR2 SVGIG (reference sequence). Trimming took 5 bases from V and 4 from J, leaving 9 bases between them. The DNA of the CDR3 is TGTGCCTGGGGACAGCAGAATCAGCCCCAGCATTTT. Encoded protein: CAWGQQNQPQHF.

This clonotype was seen only a few times. The V call is TRBV12-3 or TRBV12-4, the J call TRBJ1-2; D remains ambiguous. This CDR3 has 14 amino acids. Trimming pared 5 bases from V and 0 bases from J, leaving 10 bases between. Here the CDR3 DNA reads TGTGCCAGCAGTCGAAGCGGGCCTAACTATGGCTACACCTTC. Protein product: CASSRSGPNYGYTF.

This clonotype was detected many times. The chain has TRBV11-2 and TRBJ2-7; D might be TRBD1 or TRBD2, each matching 5 bases. From germline, CDR1 is SGHAT and CDR2 FQNNGV. The CDR3 has 13 residues. Deletions cut 11 bases from V and 5 bases from J, with 19 bases between. The CDR3 DNA reads TGTGCCCCTGGGGCCACTGAGGGGAACGAGCAGTACGTC. This translates into CAPGATEGNEQYV.

This clonotype showed up just a few times. This chain joins TRBV24-1 and TRBJ2-4, with TRBD2 as a possible D gene (6 bases). V lost 3 bases, J lost 2 bases, and 10 bases lay in between. The CDR3 has 15 residues. The V gene's germline CDR1 is KGHDR and CDR2 SFDVKD. CDR3 nucleotide sequence: TGTGCCACCAGTGATAGTAGCGGACCCAAAAACATTCAGTACTTC. Residues: CATSDSSGPKNIQYF.

This clonotype was recorded many times. The J gene is TRBJ2-1, the V gene TRBV30; the D call may be TRBD1 or TRBD2 (5 bases each). The CDR3 covers 13 residues. The ends were cut back, 3 bases at V and 9 bases at J, with 15 bases in the middle. The germline V gene has CDR1 GTSNPN and CDR2 SVGIG (reference sequence). The CDR3 protein is CAWRGPGTSEQFF. CDR3 in DNA: TGTGCCTGGAGGGGGCCAGGAACTAGTGAGCAGTTCTTC.

This clonotype was seen a few times. V and J are TRBV7-9 and TRBJ2-7; D ambiguous. V gave up 1 base and J gave up 12 bases, with 10 bases separating them. CDR1 SEHNR and CDR2 FQNEAQ come from the germline V gene (reference sequence). This CDR3 is built from 11 residues. In DNA form, the CDR3 reads TGTGCCAGCAGCTTAGGCGAGTTATGGTACGTC. It yields the protein CASSLGELWYV.

V is TRBV7-7 and J is TRBJ2-1; TRBD2 matches 10 bases. CDR1 and CDR2 (germline): SSHAT, FNYEAQ (reference sequence). The CDR3 runs to 16 residues. V shed 5 bases and J 8 bases; nucleotides not matched to a gene: 12. CDR3 coding DNA: TGTGCCAGCAGCGACGGACTAGCGGAAAATGGGTATGAGCAGTTCTTC. It encodes CASSDGLAENGYEQFF.

This clonotype showed up just a few times. The chain uses TRBV7-9 and TRBJ2-3; D is uncertain. Between the trimmed V and J ends, which lost 5 bases and 6 bases, there was a span of 15 bases. The length of the CDR3 is 14 residues. The germline CDR1 and CDR2 sequences are SEHNR and FQNEAQ (reference sequence). DNA of the CDR3: TGTGCCAGCAGCGGCCCCCTACCGGCGGATACGCAGTATTTT. Residues: CASSGPLPADTQYF.

This clonotype was seen at least ten times. The rearrangement joins TRBV29-1 to TRBJ2-3; D gene uncertain. Germline V CDR1 and CDR2: SQVTM, ANQGSEA. V lost 6 bases, J lost 4 bases, and 8 bases lay in between. The CDR3 length is 11 residues. CDR3 loop: CSVRTADTQYF. The CDR3, as DNA: TGCAGCGTCCGTACAGCAGATACGCAGTATTTT.